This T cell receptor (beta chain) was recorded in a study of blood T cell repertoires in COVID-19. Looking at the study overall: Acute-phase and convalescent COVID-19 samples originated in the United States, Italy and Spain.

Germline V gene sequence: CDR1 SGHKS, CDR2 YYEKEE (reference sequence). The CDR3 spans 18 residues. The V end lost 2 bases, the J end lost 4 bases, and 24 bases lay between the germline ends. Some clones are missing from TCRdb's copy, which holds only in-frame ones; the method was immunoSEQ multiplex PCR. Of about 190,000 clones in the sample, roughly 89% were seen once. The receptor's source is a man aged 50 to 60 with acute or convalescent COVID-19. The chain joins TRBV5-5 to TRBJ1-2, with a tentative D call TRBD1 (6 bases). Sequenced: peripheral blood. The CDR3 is CASSLIPFTTGNAYGYTF. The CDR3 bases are TGTGCCAGCAGCTTAATACCGTTTACGACAGGAAACGCCTATGGCTACACCTTC.